One sample yielded the 32 T cell receptor beta chains listed below, sequenced in a study of cytomegalovirus exposure and HLA in healthy donors (dated by TCRdb to the late 2010s). The method was the immunoSEQ multiplex PCR assay. For the multiplex PCR, a mixture combining 60 forward primers for TCR Vbeta segments and 13 reverse primers for TCR Jbeta segments was used. TCRdb holds this immuneACCESS table with in-frame rearrangements only. Some clones are missing; in checked studies, unresolved V genes explain under half, and the rest has no known cause. For this sample the table gives approximately 100,000 clones, of which 75% to 85% were detected only once. The biggest ten clones account for 1.2% of the sample. Material: PBMCs. These receptor sequences come from a woman aged 18-29 years in good health and CMV-seronegative.

This chain joins TRBV28 and TRBJ2-1; unclear D gene. V gave up 5 bases and J gave up 11 bases, with 10 bases separating them. Germline assignment: CDR1 MDHEN and CDR2 SYDVKM. This CDR3 is built from 11 residues. The chain's CDR3 is CASSPLLKQFF. For the CDR3, the DNA is TGTGCCAGCAGTCCACTACTAAAGCAGTTCTTC.

The rearrangement uses TRBV14 and TRBJ2-2, with 8 bases aligning to TRBD2. Germline V lookup: CDR1 SGHDN, CDR2 FVKESK. Unmatched junction bases numbered 4, after V lost 0 bases and J lost 4 bases. CDR3 size: 16 residues. Written as DNA, the CDR3 is TGTGCCAGCAGCCAAGACGAACTAGCGGCCACCGGGGAGCTGTTTTTT. Translated: CASSQDELAATGELFF.

The chain combines TRBV7-2 with TRBJ1-5; D possibly corresponds to TRBD1 (5 bases). The V end was cut by 4 bases, the J end by 2 bases, with 12 bases between. This CDR3 contains 15 residues. CDR1 and CDR2 from the germline V gene are SGHTA and FQGNSA. In DNA form, the CDR3 reads TGTGCCAGCAGCTCAGGAGACAGCCGCAATCAGCCCCAGCATTTT. This gives the protein CASSSGDSRNQPQHF.

J is TRBJ1-3 and V is TRBV11-2, with 9 bases fitting TRBD1. CDR1 and CDR2 (germline): SGHAT, FQNNGV. Trimming removed 4 bases from V and 6 bases from J; junction bases left unmatched: 1. The CDR3 spans 13 residues. The CDR3 sequence: CASSWDRANTIYF. CDR3 nucleotide sequence: TGTGCCAGCAGCTGGGACAGGGCAAACACCATATATTTT.

This chain connects TRBV13 to TRBJ2-7, with TRBD2 matching over 10 bases. This CDR3 is 15 amino acids long. Germline lookup yields CDR1 PRHDT and CDR2 FYEKMQ (reference sequence). The junction had 8 bases not matched to a gene; V was cut back by 5 bases and J by 4 bases. This CDR3 reads CASSMWTSGRYEQYF. CDR3 sequence (DNA): TGTGCCAGCAGCATGTGGACTAGCGGAAGATACGAGCAGTACTTC.

The V call is TRBV27, the J call TRBJ1-1; D might be TRBD1 (5 bases). Per the germline V gene, CDR1 is MNHEY and CDR2 is SMNVEV (reference sequence). CDR3 size: 13 residues. Trimming shortened V by 6 bases and J by 1 base, and 9 bases separated the two germline ends. CDR3 in DNA: TGTGCCAGCAGGGGACTCGCGAACACTGAAGCTTTCTTT. It yields the protein CASRGLANTEAFF.

DNA of the CDR3: TGTGCCAGCAGTGTCGGGACTAGCGGGGGGACAGATACGCAGTATTTT. It yields the protein CASSVGTSGGTDTQYF. The chain is built from TRBV6-4 and TRBJ2-3; 15 bases agree with TRBD2. The CDR3 contains 16 residues. Germline assignment: CDR1 MRHNA and CDR2 SNTAGT. J was trimmed by 3 bases and V by 4 bases; bases with no gene match: 2.

This chain joins TRBV2 and TRBJ2-7; 14 positions match TRBD2. The CDR3 runs to 19 residues. Germline V gives CDR1 SNHLY, CDR2 FYNNEI. Trimming removed 6 bases from V and 4 bases from J; junction bases left unmatched: 17. The CDR3 sequence is CASSGTLDKTSGRAYEQYF. DNA of the CDR3: TGTGCCAGCAGCGGAACGCTTGATAAGACTAGCGGGAGGGCGTACGAGCAGTACTTC.

The V call is TRBV4-1, the J call TRBJ2-1; 11 positions match TRBD2. Germline V gene data show CDR1 as MGHRA and CDR2 as YSYEKL. The V gene end was trimmed by 8 bases and the J gene end by 15 bases; junction bases not matched to a gene: 18. The CDR3 extends over 15 amino acids. CDR3 in amino acids: CASGPPSGGPSGLFF. CDR3 sequence (DNA): TGCGCCAGCGGACCCCCTAGCGGGGGGCCGAGTGGACTGTTCTTC.

The chain has TRBV28 and TRBJ1-4; 7 positions agree with TRBD1. V dropped 2 bases and J dropped 6; count of bases not matched to a gene: 15. Germline-derived CDR1 and CDR2 are MDHEN and SYDVKM. CDR3 length: 18 residues. The CDR3 DNA sequence: TGTGCCAGCAGTTTACCCCCGACAGGGAGAGCGCGAGATGAAAAACTGTTTTTT. Translation: CASSLPPTGRARDEKLFF. Based on the CDR3 plus reference TRBV28 and TRBJ1-4, the full variable domain is DVKVTQSSRYLVKRTGEKVFLECVQDMDHENMFWYRQDPGLGLRLIYFSYDVKMKEKGDIPEGYSVSREKKERFSLILESASTNQTSMYLCASSLPPTGRARDEKLFFGSGTQLSVL.

V usage is TRBV14 and J usage is TRBJ1-2; D might be TRBD1 (5 bases). Germline V gives CDR1 SGHDN, CDR2 FVKESK. Trimming removed 4 bases from V and 1 base from J, with 7 bases in between. There are 13 residues in the CDR3. The CDR3 loop is CASSRDSNYGYTF. CDR3 in DNA: TGTGCCAGCAGCCGAGACAGTAACTATGGCTACACCTTC.

V usage is TRBV15 and J usage is TRBJ2-7, with D possibly matching TRBD2 (6 bases). There are 14 residues in the CDR3. The V end was cut by 1 base, the J end by 12 bases, with 19 bases between. CDR1 and CDR2 from the germline V gene are LNHNV and YYDKDF (reference sequence). CDR3 DNA: TGTGCCACCAGCAGAGTCTCCATTCGGGGGAATCTGTACTTC. Its translation is CATSRVSIRGNLYF.

This clone has just a few counts. The chain links TRBV29-1 to TRBJ2-3, with 9 bases fitting TRBD1. The CDR3 spans 15 residues. Looked up from germline, CDR1 is SQVTM and CDR2 is ANQGSEA. With V trimmed by 4 bases and J by 2 bases, 7 bases remained unmatched. CDR3 nucleotide sequence: TGCAGCGTTGCTCGGACAGGGGCTAACACAGATACGCAGTATTTT. Its translation: CSVARTGANTDTQYF.

J is TRBJ1-1 and V is TRBV4-3; 8 bases agree with TRBD1. CDR1 LGHNA and CDR2 YSLEER come from the germline V gene. The CDR3 has 17 amino acids. J gave up 0 bases and V 0 bases, and 6 bases lay outside the gene matches. The DNA of the CDR3 is TGCGCCAGCAGCCAAGATCTATCGGACAGGGTGAACACTGAAGCTTTCTTT. Translated, it gives CASSQDLSDRVNTEAFF.

This sequence joins TRBV19 and TRBJ1-5, with TRBD1 matching over 7 bases. After removal of 5 bases from V and 1 base from J, the junction contained 14 bases not matched to a gene. Germline CDR1 LNHDA, CDR2 SQIVND (reference sequence). This CDR3 spans 18 amino acids. CDR3 in amino acids: CASSFDPEQGLSNQPQHF. The CDR3, as DNA: TGTGCCAGTAGTTTCGACCCCGAACAGGGGCTGAGCAATCAGCCCCAGCATTTT.

The chain has TRBV5-4 and TRBJ2-1; the D gene is possibly TRBD2 (6 bases). Trimming cost V 6 bases and J 5 bases, with 15 bases left between them. The CDR3 is 14 residues long. Germline loops: CDR1 SGHNT, CDR2 YYREEE (reference sequence). The CDR3 reads CASNDPRGHNEQFF. The CDR3 DNA follows: TGTGCCAGCAACGACCCGCGGGGACACAATGAGCAGTTCTTC.

This chain uses TRBV4-1 with TRBJ2-2; 9 positions match TRBD2. Germline V gives CDR1 MGHRA, CDR2 YSYEKL. The CDR3 length is 20 residues. The V segment lost 3 bases and the J segment 1 base; nucleotides outside the gene matches: 15. CDR3: CASSQPTRRLAGLNTGELFF. The CDR3 nucleotides read TGCGCCAGCAGCCAGCCCACTCGAAGGCTAGCGGGATTGAACACCGGGGAGCTGTTTTTT.

The chain carries TRBV5-1 and TRBJ2-2, with D maybe TRBD2 (6 bases). The CDR3 runs to 16 residues. Trimming shortened V by 1 base and J by 4 bases, and 14 bases separated the two germline ends. CDR1 and CDR2 from the germline V gene are SGHRS and YFSETQ. The CDR3 DNA is TGCGCCAGCAGCTTGATGTCACATAGCGGCACCGGGGAGCTGTTTTTT. Translated, it gives CASSLMSHSGTGELFF.

The rearrangement uses TRBV7-6 and TRBJ2-7; 9 bases agree with TRBD2. Germline V CDR1 and CDR2: SGHVS, FNYEAQ. With V trimmed by 2 bases and J by 0 bases, 8 bases remained unmatched. The CDR3 length is 17 residues. CDR3 bases: TGTGCCAGCAGCTTATATAGCGGGAGCGCTAGCTCCTACGAGCAGTACTTC. Its protein product is CASSLYSGSASSYEQYF. Filled out from reference TRBV7-6 and TRBJ2-7, the complete variable domain reads GAGVSQSPRYKVTKRGQDVALRCDPISGHVSLYWYRQALGQGPEFLTYFNYEAQQDKSGLPNDRFSAERPEGSISTLTIQRTEQRDSAMYRCASSLYSGSASSYEQYFGPGTRLTVT.

The CDR3 DNA reads as TGTGCCAGCAGCACGGGCCCGGGGGACACTGAAGCTTTCTTT. The encoded protein is CASSTGPGDTEAFF. The chain combines TRBV11-3 with TRBJ1-1, with D possibly matching TRBD1 (5 bases). The germline V gene has CDR1 SGHNT and CDR2 YENEEA. The CDR3 has 14 amino acids. V lost 5 bases and J lost 3, with 13 bases in between.

Worth noting for this clone: At one of its ends the junction is not consistent with the germline gene, which may arise from a read error. The rearrangement joins TRBV25-1 to TRBJ1-6, with TRBD1 as a possible D gene (5 bases). Germline V gives CDR1 MGHDK, CDR2 SYGVNS. The CDR3 is made up of 13 amino acids. CDR3 nucleotides: TGTGCCAGCAGTGGGAGGGGTAATCCACCCCTCCACTTT. Protein sequence: CASSGRGNPPLHF. The full variable domain, rest sourced from reference TRBV25-1 and TRBJ1-6, is EADIYQTPRYLVIGTGKKITLECSQTMGHDKMYWYQQDPGMELHLIHYSYGVNSTEKGDLSSESTVSRIRTEHFPLTLESARPSHTSQYLCASSGRGNPPLHFGNGTRLTVT.

The chain couples TRBV6-5 to TRBJ2-3; TRBD2 aligns across 8 bases. Germline CDR1 MNHEY, CDR2 SVGAGI. Germline trimming cut 8 bases from V and 5 bases from J; bases unmatched to any gene: 6. The CDR3 contains 13 residues. This CDR3 reads CASGLAIIDTQYF. CDR3 in DNA: TGTGCCAGCGGACTAGCCATCATAGATACGCAGTATTTT.

There are a few counts of this clone. CDR3 nucleotides: TGTGCCAGCAGCTTGACAGGCTTGCGCGAAAAACTGTTTTTT. Residues: CASSLTGLREKLFF. The rearrangement joins TRBV5-6 to TRBJ1-4, with a weak D call TRBD1 (5 bases). This CDR3 spans 14 amino acids. The V gene's germline CDR1 is SGHDT and CDR2 YYEEEE. V was trimmed by 1 base and J by 8 bases, leaving 12 bases between them.

The chain has TRBV29-1 and TRBJ1-5; tentatively, D is TRBD1 (5 bases). V was clipped by 4 bases and J by 4 bases, with 11 bases between them. The CDR3 is 13 amino acids. Per the germline V gene, CDR1 is SQVTM and CDR2 is ANQGSEA. CDR3 residues: CSVAPRGNQPQHF. CDR3 in DNA: TGCAGCGTTGCCCCGCGGGGGAATCAGCCCCAGCATTTT.

The V and J genes are TRBV5-1 and TRBJ1-4; 10 nucleotides match TRBD1. CDR1 is SGHRS, CDR2 YFSETQ, per germline. V was pared by 4 bases and J by 5 bases, with 2 bases of the junction left unmatched. The CDR3 covers 14 residues. CDR3 sequence reads: CASSKGQGNEKLFF. The CDR3 bases are TGCGCCAGCAGCAAGGGACAGGGGAATGAAAAACTGTTTTTT.

A remark on this clone: The junction departs from the called germline gene at one end, perhaps through a read error. The chain joins TRBV7-9 to TRBJ2-7; 9 bases line up with TRBD1. The CDR3 is made up of 15 amino acids. The germline V gene encodes CDR1 SEHNR and CDR2 FQNEAQ (reference sequence). CDR3 in amino acids: CSSSLGDRVIAEQYF. CDR3 DNA: TGTTCCAGCAGCTTAGGGGACAGGGTCATTGCCGAGCAGTACTTC.

This chain connects TRBV28 to TRBJ2-7; TRBD1 matches 10 bases. The germline gives CDR1 MDHEN, CDR2 SYDVKM. V dropped 4 bases and J dropped 2; count of bases not matched to a gene: 14. CDR3 length: 18 residues. CDR3 sequence (DNA): TGTGCCAGCAGTTCGATCCTAATGGGACAGGGGCCAACCTACGAGCAGTACTTC. Translation: CASSSILMGQGPTYEQYF.

The chain joins TRBV9 to TRBJ1-6; TRBD1 matches 7 bases. Trimming removed 0 bases from V and 6 bases from J; junction bases left unmatched: 9. The CDR3 consists of 17 residues. Germline V gene lookup returns CDR1 SGDLS and CDR2 YYNGEE. Written as DNA, the CDR3 is TGTGCCAGCAGCGTAGGTAGACAGGGAGCGGCTAATTCACCCCTCCACTTT. Protein product: CASSVGRQGAANSPLHF.

The rearrangement joins TRBV6-1 to TRBJ2-7; TRBD2 might be the D (5 bases). The CDR3 has 14 amino acids. V shed 6 bases and J shed 5 bases, with 17 bases lying between them. The germline V gene encodes CDR1 MNHNS and CDR2 SASEGT. The CDR3 DNA sequence: TGTGCCAGCAGAGAGCGGTTTAGTTTCCACGAGCAGTACTTC. Protein sequence: CASRERFSFHEQYF.

The chain is built from TRBV28 and TRBJ2-4, with 7 bases matching TRBD2. This CDR3 comprises 16 residues. Germline CDR1 and CDR2: MDHEN and SYDVKM. Unmatched junction bases numbered 9, after V lost 3 bases and J lost 4 bases. The CDR3 sequence is CASSFGYWTRKNIQYF. The CDR3 DNA follows: TGTGCCAGCAGTTTCGGTTACTGGACTAGAAAAAACATTCAGTACTTC.

The chain combines TRBV6-1 with TRBJ1-5; TRBD1 agrees at 8 bases. The CDR3 covers 15 residues. Germline lookup yields CDR1 MNHNS and CDR2 SASEGT. J gave up 4 bases and V 5 bases, and 7 bases lay outside the gene matches. CDR3 DNA: TGTGCCAGCAGTTTGGACAGGGCCCCTAATCAGCCCCAGCATTTT. Translated, it gives CASSLDRAPNQPQHF.

CDR3 DNA sequence: TGCGCCAGCAGCCAAGAGGCTAGCGGGAGTGATGAGCAGTTCTTC. This codes for CASSQEASGSDEQFF. The chain links TRBV4-1 to TRBJ2-1, with 10 bases aligning to TRBD2. Germline V gene data show CDR1 as MGHRA and CDR2 as YSYEKL. With V trimmed by 0 bases and J by 8 bases, 4 bases remained unmatched. The CDR3 totals 15 residues.